The sequence of this T cell receptor beta chain was determined in a study of cytomegalovirus exposure and HLA in healthy donors. Overall study results and limits: The study listed 164 cytomegalovirus-associated TCR beta chains. There were some public TCRs occurring in many donors, but most TCR sequences were rare.

The repertoire was sequenced with immunoSEQ multiplex PCR; TCRdb's copy has only in-frame clones and lacks some. The sample lists some 68,000 clones, around 97% seen once, with over 2% in the top ten. This clone is a singleton in its sample. Its antigen is unidentified. The CDR3 totals 13 residues. The V gene lost 2 bases and the J gene lost 7 bases, with 11 bases spanning the gap. CDR1 and CDR2 from the germline V gene are SGHTS and YDEGEE. Specimen: PBMCs. The chain combines TRBV5-8 with TRBJ2-3; D is ambiguous. The clonotype comes from a man aged 18 to 29 in good health and CMV-seronegative. CDR3 loop: CASSFGEVYTQYF. The CDR3 coding sequence is TGTGCCAGCAGCTTTGGAGAGGTGTATACGCAGTATTTT. The full variable domain, completed using reference TRBV5-8 and TRBJ2-3, is EAGVTQSPTHLIKTRGQQATLRCSPISGHTSVYWYQQALGLGLQFLLWYDEGEERNRGNFPPRFSGRQFPNYSSELNVNALELEDSALYLCASSFGEVYTQYFGPGTRLTVL.